Listed here are 30 T cell receptor beta chains from one sample, sequenced in a study of blood T cell repertoires in COVID-19. The data were produced by immunoSEQ multiplex PCR, yet TCRdb's version contains in-frame clones alone and is incomplete. The sample records around 180,000 clones, over 65% being singletons. The sequencing sample was made of peripheral blood. These receptors all come from a person between 70 and 80 years old with COVID-19, enrolled during active disease.

The chain links TRBV9 to TRBJ1-4, with D possibly being TRBD1 (5 bases). The CDR3 consists of 14 residues. V was clipped by 3 bases and J by 8 bases, with 14 bases between them. Germline CDR1 and CDR2: SGDLS and YYNGEE. The CDR3 DNA follows: TGTGCCAGCAGCGGAGGAGGGGCGGTCGAAAAACTGTTTTTT. Translating gives CASSGGGAVEKLFF.

DNA of the CDR3: TGCGCCAGCAGCCAAGAGTCTAGCGCAGATGTAGATACGCAGTATTTT. Translation gives CASSQESSADVDTQYF. V usage is TRBV4-1 and J usage is TRBJ2-3; TRBD2 is a possible D gene (6 bases). The length of the CDR3 is 16 residues. Germline lookup yields CDR1 MGHRA and CDR2 YSYEKL. V lost 0 bases and J lost 5, with 15 bases in between.

The rearrangement joins TRBV24-1 to TRBJ2-5, with D perhaps matching TRBD2 (6 bases). V dropped 6 bases and J dropped 2 bases, with 15 bases sitting between them. CDR1 and CDR2 (germline): KGHDR, SFDVKD. This CDR3 spans 15 amino acids. In DNA form, the CDR3 reads TGTGCCACCAGTATCGGGACTGGAAGGCAAGAGACCCAGTACTTC. It encodes CATSIGTGRQETQYF.

The chain joins TRBV5-5 to TRBJ1-6; D gene ambiguous. The CDR3 contains 15 residues. The V gene lost 0 bases and the J gene lost 8 bases, with 12 bases spanning the gap. The germline gives CDR1 SGHKS, CDR2 YYEKEE (reference sequence). CDR3 nucleotide sequence: TGTGCCAGCAGCTTGGCGCAAGGGAGGCATTCACCCCTCCACTTT. As protein: CASSLAQGRHSPLHF.

The gene calls are TRBV6-1 and TRBJ2-3; 7 bases agree with TRBD1. V shed 4 bases and J 7 bases; nucleotides not matched to a gene: 8. The CDR3 has 14 residues. The germline V gene encodes CDR1 MNHNS and CDR2 SASEGT. The CDR3 DNA sequence: TGTGCCAGCAGTGCAGCGGTGACAGGGAATACGCAGTATTTT. It translates to CASSAAVTGNTQYF.

In nucleotides, the CDR3 is TGTGCCAGCCGAAAAGGACAAAATATCGGACACAACTATGGCTACACCTTC. Translating gives CASRKGQNIGHNYGYTF. The chain is built from TRBV19 and TRBJ1-2, with D possibly TRBD1 on 5 matching bases. The ends were cut back, 9 bases at V and 2 bases at J, with 25 bases in the middle. The CDR3 sequence is 17 residues long. The germline V gene has CDR1 LNHDA and CDR2 SQIVND (reference sequence).

The chain employs TRBV5-1 and TRBJ1-2; TRBD1 might be the D (6 bases). V was clipped by 2 bases and J by 1 base, with 12 bases between them. This CDR3 is 15 amino acids long. Germline CDR1 is SGHRS and CDR2 is YFSETQ. The CDR3 protein is CASSLQGQSNYGYTF. The CDR3 DNA is TGCGCCAGCAGCTTACAAGGACAGAGTAACTATGGCTACACCTTC.

The rearrangement links TRBV5-5 to TRBJ2-5, with 9 nucleotides matching TRBD2. CDR1 and CDR2 (germline): SGHKS, YYEKEE (reference sequence). The junction had 14 bases not matched to a gene; V was cut back by 0 bases and J by 5 bases. CDR3 size: 18 residues. Here the CDR3 reads CASSLVLAGLVPGETQYF. The CDR3 DNA follows: TGTGCCAGCAGCTTGGTGCTAGCGGGACTAGTACCGGGTGAGACCCAGTACTTC.

The rearrangement joins TRBV7-3 to TRBJ2-3; no reliable D call. V was trimmed by 1 base and J by 0 bases, leaving 8 bases between them. Germline values: CDR1 SGHTA, CDR2 FQGTGA. CDR3 length equals 15 residues. The CDR3 here is CASSLSLLSTDTQYF. CDR3 DNA sequence: TGTGCCAGCAGCTTAAGTCTTTTAAGCACAGATACGCAGTATTTT.

The V call is TRBV11-3, the J call TRBJ2-3; 7 bases are a match to TRBD1. Germline CDR1 reads SGHNT; CDR2 reads YENEEA. V was clipped by 6 bases and J by 6 bases; unmatched bases: 9. The CDR3 length is 14 residues. The CDR3 sequence is CASSRTGARDTQYF. The CDR3 DNA reads as TGTGCCAGCAGTAGGACAGGAGCGAGGGATACGCAGTATTTT.

The V call is TRBV6-4, the J call TRBJ1-4; TRBD1 matches 10 bases. Germline V gives CDR1 MRHNA, CDR2 SNTAGT. Unmatched junction bases numbered 6, after V lost 6 bases and J lost 5 bases. The CDR3 extends over 15 amino acids. As DNA, the CDR3 is TGTGCCAGCAGACCCGGGACAGGGGAGAATGAAAAACTGTTTTTT. Protein sequence: CASRPGTGENEKLFF.

V gene TRBV30 combines with J gene TRBJ2-1; tentatively, D is TRBD2 (5 bases). The CDR3 is made up of 15 amino acids. Germline V gene sequence: CDR1 GTSNPN, CDR2 SVGIG (reference sequence). V was shortened by 2 bases and J by 9 bases, with 20 bases between the two germline ends. CDR3 in amino acids: CAWSKDPAVGTEQFF. In nucleotides, the CDR3 is TGTGCCTGGAGTAAGGACCCAGCGGTGGGAACTGAGCAGTTCTTC.

CDR3 in DNA: TGTGCCAGCAGTTTAACAGATAATTCACCCCTCCACTTT. Translating it yields CASSLTDNSPLHF. V usage is TRBV12-3 or TRBV12-4 and J usage is TRBJ1-6, with unresolved D. Trimming cost V 2 bases and J 5 bases, with 4 bases left between them. The CDR3 totals 13 residues.

The chain employs TRBV12-3 or TRBV12-4 and TRBJ2-2; D gene ambiguous. The CDR3 is 11 amino acids. Between the trimmed V and J ends, which lost 6 bases and 7 bases, there was a span of 6 bases. The CDR3 region has the DNA TGTGCCAGCAGACTCTTCGGGGAGCTGTTTTTT. Translating it yields CASRLFGELFF.

The J gene is TRBJ2-7, the V gene TRBV28; D is perhaps TRBD2 (5 bases). The length of the CDR3 is 17 residues. Trimming left V 5 bases short and J 2 bases short, with 22 bases between. Germline V gene lookup returns CDR1 MDHEN and CDR2 SYDVKM. The CDR3 loop is CASSPTPRRPRAYEQYF. CDR3 nucleotides: TGTGCCAGCAGTCCCACCCCCCGGCGGCCGCGGGCCTACGAGCAGTACTTC.

The CDR3 bases are TGCGCCAGCAGCCCTCCAGGGGGCAGGCTTGAAAAACTGTTTTTT. Translating gives CASSPPGGRLEKLFF. This sequence joins TRBV4-1 and TRBJ1-4, with 8 bases fitting TRBD1. CDR1 and CDR2 from the germline V gene are MGHRA and YSYEKL. Trimming took 4 bases from V and 7 from J; bases not matched to a gene: 8. The CDR3 has 15 amino acids.

This chain joins TRBV19 and TRBJ2-2; D is possibly TRBD2 (5 bases). This CDR3 is 13 amino acids long. Per germline, CDR1 LNHDA and CDR2 SQIVND (reference sequence). Trimming stripped 3 bases from V and 7 bases from J, with 9 bases between. The CDR3 reads CASSMAGYGELFF. CDR3 bases: TGTGCCAGTAGTATGGCGGGTTACGGGGAGCTGTTTTTT.

This chain connects TRBV6-5 to TRBJ1-2; 10 bases are shared with TRBD1. The CDR3 totals 14 residues. Trimming took 6 bases from V and 8 from J; bases not matched to a gene: 9. Per the germline V gene, CDR1 is MNHEY and CDR2 is SVGAGI. The CDR3 spells CASRDRGRREGYTF. The CDR3 DNA sequence: TGTGCCAGCAGAGACAGGGGGCGGAGAGAGGGCTACACCTTC.

CDR3 sequence: CASSRNTGVNTIYF. In DNA, the CDR3 is TGTGCCAGCAGCCGAAACACAGGGGTAAACACCATATATTTT. This chain uses TRBV28 with TRBJ1-3; 7 bases fit TRBD1. Losses at the gene ends were 6 bases for V and 6 bases for J; bases not matched to a gene: 8. Per the germline V gene, CDR1 is MDHEN and CDR2 is SYDVKM. The CDR3 loop spans 14 amino acids.

The rearrangement links TRBV6-5 to TRBJ1-5; no firm D call. Between the trimmed V and J ends, which lost 8 bases and 2 bases, there was a span of 16 bases. There are 15 residues in the CDR3. Germline V gives CDR1 MNHEY, CDR2 SVGAGI. The chain's CDR3 is CASRQVVFGNQPQHF. The DNA of the CDR3 is TGTGCCAGCCGCCAGGTTGTTTTCGGCAATCAGCCCCAGCATTTT.

The chain carries TRBV5-8 and TRBJ2-5, with TRBD2 identical over 8 bases. The V segment lost 0 bases and the J segment 2 bases; nucleotides outside the gene matches: 3. Germline V gives CDR1 SGHTS, CDR2 YDEGEE. There are 15 residues in the CDR3. CDR3 DNA sequence: TGTGCCAGCAGCTTGGGGGGACTAGGGCAAGAGACCCAGTACTTC. Translating it yields CASSLGGLGQETQYF.

The chain recombines TRBV6-5 with TRBJ2-3, with no clear D. Looked up from germline, CDR1 is MNHEY and CDR2 is SVGAGI. This CDR3 comprises 12 residues. V lost 10 bases and J lost 6, with 14 bases in between. The CDR3 reads CATSPGGDTQYF. The CDR3 nucleotides read TGTGCCACCTCACCCGGCGGCGATACGCAGTATTTT.

The rearrangement joins TRBV6-4 to TRBJ2-1; D might be TRBD2 (6 bases). The CDR3 is 13 amino acids. Trimming pared 6 bases from V and 9 bases from J, leaving 15 bases between. Germline values: CDR1 MRHNA, CDR2 SNTAGT. CDR3 loop: CASRLSGVTEQFF. DNA for the CDR3: TGTGCCAGCAGGCTTAGCGGAGTAACTGAGCAGTTCTTC.

This clone was seen just once. The rearrangement links TRBV7-3 to TRBJ1-2; D not resolved. From germline, CDR1 is SGHTA and CDR2 FQGTGA. This CDR3 contains 16 residues. V lost 4 bases, J lost 6 bases, and 21 bases lay in between. In nucleotides, the CDR3 is TGTGCCAGCAGCTCCAGACCCGGGTCCATCGCTGATGGCTACACCTTC. Translated: CASSSRPGSIADGYTF. The full variable domain, completed using reference TRBV7-3 and TRBJ1-2, is GAGVSQTPSNKVTEKGKYVELRCDPISGHTALYWYRQSLGQGPEFLIYFQGTGAADDSGLPNDRFFAVRPEGSVSTLKIQRTERGDSAVYLCASSSRPGSIADGYTFGSGTRLTVV.

The chain recombines TRBV5-1 with TRBJ2-7; D not certain. Germline CDR1 and CDR2: SGHRS and YFSETQ. The CDR3 length is 14 residues. V lost 1 base to trimming and J lost 4 bases, with 12 bases between them. The CDR3 DNA follows: TGCGCCAGCAGCTTGAACAGACCTGGGTACGAGCAGTACTTC. It yields the protein CASSLNRPGYEQYF.

The J gene is TRBJ2-7, the V gene TRBV7-2; TRBD1 aligns across 7 bases. Germline loops: CDR1 SGHTA, CDR2 FQGNSA. V shed 5 bases and J 4 bases; nucleotides not matched to a gene: 5. The length of the CDR3 is 13 residues. CDR3 DNA sequence: TGTGCCAGCAGCCTGACAGGGCTATACGAGCAGTACTTC. Its translation is CASSLTGLYEQYF. Drawing the rest from reference TRBV7-2 and TRBJ2-7, the complete variable domain is GAGVSQSPSNKVTEKGKDVELRCDPISGHTALYWYRQSLGQGLEFLIYFQGNSAPDKSGLPSDRFSAERTGGSVSTLTIQRTQQEDSAVYLCASSLTGLYEQYFGPGTRLTVT.

This clone was detected only once. This sequence joins TRBV9 and TRBJ2-3, with 9 bases lining up with TRBD2. Germline V gene data show CDR1 as SGDLS and CDR2 as YYNGEE. J gave up 0 bases and V 3 bases, and 17 bases lay outside the gene matches. This CDR3 has 20 amino acids. The CDR3 reads CASSAPVAGGLSPSTDTQYF. The CDR3 bases are TGTGCCAGCAGCGCCCCGGTGGCGGGGGGGCTTTCCCCTAGCACAGATACGCAGTATTTT.

The chain joins TRBV19 to TRBJ2-5; the match to TRBD2 covers 7 bases. This CDR3 spans 14 amino acids. The V gene end was trimmed by 6 bases and the J gene end by 2 bases; junction bases not matched to a gene: 6. CDR1 is LNHDA, CDR2 SQIVND, per germline (reference sequence). This chain's CDR3 is CASSAGTKQETQYF. In DNA form, the CDR3 reads TGTGCCAGTAGCGCCGGGACTAAACAAGAGACCCAGTACTTC. The variable domain in full, completed from reference TRBV19 and TRBJ2-5, reads DGGITQSPKYLFRKEGQNVTLSCEQNLNHDAMYWYRQDPGQGLRLIYYSQIVNDFQKGDIAEGYSVSREKKESFPLTVTSAQKNPTAFYLCASSAGTKQETQYFGPGTRLLVL.

The V gene is TRBV6-2 or TRBV6-3, the J gene TRBJ1-4; D might be TRBD1 (5 bases). Germline V CDR1 and CDR2: MNHEY, SVGEGT. CDR3 size: 13 residues. Trimming removed 6 bases at V and 6 bases at J, with 11 bases between. The CDR3 loop reads CASSWRGDEKLFF. For the CDR3, the DNA is TGTGCCAGCAGCTGGAGGGGCGATGAAAAACTGTTTTTT.

V and J are TRBV9 and TRBJ2-6, with 10 bases lining up with TRBD2. Germline assignment: CDR1 SGDLS and CDR2 YYNGEE. V lost 2 bases to trimming and J lost 1 base; unmatched junction nucleotides: 12. The CDR3 is made up of 20 amino acids. Written as DNA, the CDR3 is TGTGCCAGCAGCGTGGGCGCGCTAGCGGGAGAGGGTTCTGGGGCCAACGTCCTGACTTTC. Translating it yields CASSVGALAGEGSGANVLTF.